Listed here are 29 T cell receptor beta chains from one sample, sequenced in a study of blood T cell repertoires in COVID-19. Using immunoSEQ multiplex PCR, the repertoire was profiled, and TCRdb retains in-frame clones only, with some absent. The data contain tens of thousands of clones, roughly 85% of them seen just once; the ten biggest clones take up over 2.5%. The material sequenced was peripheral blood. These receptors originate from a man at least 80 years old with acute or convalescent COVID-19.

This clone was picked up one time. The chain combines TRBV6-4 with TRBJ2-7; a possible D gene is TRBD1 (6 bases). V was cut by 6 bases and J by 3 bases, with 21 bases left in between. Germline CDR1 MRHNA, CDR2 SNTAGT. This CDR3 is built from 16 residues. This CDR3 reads CASRMSLIKQGYEQYF. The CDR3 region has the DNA TGTGCCAGCAGGATGAGCCTAATCAAACAGGGCTACGAGCAGTACTTC.

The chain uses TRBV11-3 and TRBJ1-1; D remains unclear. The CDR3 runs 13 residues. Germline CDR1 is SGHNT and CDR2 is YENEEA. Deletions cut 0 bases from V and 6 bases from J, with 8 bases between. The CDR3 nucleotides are TGTGCCAGCAGCTTAGAAGAGTCCCCTGAAGCTTTCTTT. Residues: CASSLEESPEAFF.

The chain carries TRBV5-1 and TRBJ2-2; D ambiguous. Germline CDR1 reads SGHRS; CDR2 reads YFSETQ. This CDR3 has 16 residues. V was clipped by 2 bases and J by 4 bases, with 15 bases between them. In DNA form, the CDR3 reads TGCGCCAGCAGCTTCGGAGACTCCAGATCCACCGGGGAGCTGTTTTTT. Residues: CASSFGDSRSTGELFF.

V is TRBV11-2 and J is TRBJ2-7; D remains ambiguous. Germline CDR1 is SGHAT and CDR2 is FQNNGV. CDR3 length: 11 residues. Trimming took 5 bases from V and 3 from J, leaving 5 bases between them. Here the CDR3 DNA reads TGTGCCAGCAGCAATCACTACGAGCAGTACTTC. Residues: CASSNHYEQYF.

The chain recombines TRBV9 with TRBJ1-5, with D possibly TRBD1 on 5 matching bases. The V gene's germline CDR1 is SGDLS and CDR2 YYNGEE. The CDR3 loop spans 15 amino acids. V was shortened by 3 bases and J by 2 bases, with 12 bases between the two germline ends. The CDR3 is CASSAQGYGNQPQHF. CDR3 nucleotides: TGTGCCAGCAGCGCGCAGGGCTATGGCAATCAGCCCCAGCATTTT.

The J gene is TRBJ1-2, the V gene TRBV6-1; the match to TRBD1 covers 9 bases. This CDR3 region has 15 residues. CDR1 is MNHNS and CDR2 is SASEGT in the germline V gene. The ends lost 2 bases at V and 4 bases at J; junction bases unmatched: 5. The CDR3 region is CASSEPGQGGYGYTF. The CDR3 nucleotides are TGTGCCAGCAGTGAACCGGGACAGGGAGGCTATGGCTACACCTTC.

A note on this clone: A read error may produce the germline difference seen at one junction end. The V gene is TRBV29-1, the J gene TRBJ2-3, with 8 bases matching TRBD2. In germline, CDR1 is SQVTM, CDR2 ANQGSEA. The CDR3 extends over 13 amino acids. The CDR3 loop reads CSVATSGTYTQYF. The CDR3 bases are TGCAGCGTTGCAACTAGCGGCACATATACGCAGTATTTT.

The CDR3, as DNA: TGTGCCAGCAGACCAAACTTGGGACCAGGGGGGAGTGAGCAGTTCTTC. This encodes CASRPNLGPGGSEQFF. This chain uses TRBV27 with TRBJ2-1; possibly TRBD1 for D (7 bases). CDR1 and CDR2 (germline): MNHEY, SMNVEV (reference sequence). The germline V and J ends were trimmed by 6 bases and 9 bases, with 24 bases remaining between them. The CDR3 is made up of 16 amino acids.

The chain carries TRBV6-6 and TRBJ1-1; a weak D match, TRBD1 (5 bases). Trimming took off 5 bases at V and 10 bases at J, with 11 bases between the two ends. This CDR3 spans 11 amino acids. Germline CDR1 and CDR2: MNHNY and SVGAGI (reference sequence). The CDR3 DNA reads TGTGCCAGCAGTGCGACAGCGAGAGCTTTCTTT. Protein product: CASSATARAFF.

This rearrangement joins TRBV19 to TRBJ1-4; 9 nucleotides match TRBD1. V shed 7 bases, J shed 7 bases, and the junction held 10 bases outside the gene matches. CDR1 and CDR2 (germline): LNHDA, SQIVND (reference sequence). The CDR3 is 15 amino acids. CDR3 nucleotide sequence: TGTGCCAGTATAAAGAGAGGACAGGGGCGTGAAAAACTGTTTTTT. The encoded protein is CASIKRGQGREKLFF.

The CDR3 sequence is CASSPRTGTGELFF. The CDR3 coding sequence is TGTGCCAGCTCACCCCGAACGGGCACCGGGGAGCTGTTTTTT. The rearrangement uses TRBV18 and TRBJ2-2; D unclear. V was pared by 3 bases and J by 4 bases, with 9 bases between. From germline, CDR1 is KGHSH and CDR2 LQKENI. This CDR3 spans 14 amino acids. The whole variable domain, remainder taken from reference TRBV18 and TRBJ2-2, is NAGVMQNPRHLVRRRGQEARLRCSPMKGHSHVYWYRQLPEEGLKFMVYLQKENIIDESGMPKERFSAEFPKEGPSILRIQQVVRGDSAAYFCASSPRTGTGELFFGEGSRLTVL.

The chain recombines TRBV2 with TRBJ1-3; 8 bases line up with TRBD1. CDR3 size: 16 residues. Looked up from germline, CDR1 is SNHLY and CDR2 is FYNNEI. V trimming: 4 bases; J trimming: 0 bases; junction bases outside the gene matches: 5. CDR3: CASSGTGTASGNTIYF. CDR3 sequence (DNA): TGTGCCAGCAGTGGGACAGGGACGGCCTCTGGAAACACCATATATTTT.

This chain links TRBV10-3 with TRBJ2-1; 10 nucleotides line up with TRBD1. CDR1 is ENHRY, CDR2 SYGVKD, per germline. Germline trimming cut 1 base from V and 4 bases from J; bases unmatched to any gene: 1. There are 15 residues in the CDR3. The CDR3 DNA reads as TGTGCCATCAGTGAGTTGGGACAGGGGTACAATGAGCAGTTCTTC. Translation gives CAISELGQGYNEQFF.

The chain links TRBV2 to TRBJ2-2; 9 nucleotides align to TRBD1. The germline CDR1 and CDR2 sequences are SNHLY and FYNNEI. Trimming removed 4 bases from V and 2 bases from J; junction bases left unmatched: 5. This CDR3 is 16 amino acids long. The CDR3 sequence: CASSGYRGQNTGELFF. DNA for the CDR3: TGTGCCAGCAGTGGGTACAGGGGGCAAAACACCGGGGAGCTGTTTTTT.

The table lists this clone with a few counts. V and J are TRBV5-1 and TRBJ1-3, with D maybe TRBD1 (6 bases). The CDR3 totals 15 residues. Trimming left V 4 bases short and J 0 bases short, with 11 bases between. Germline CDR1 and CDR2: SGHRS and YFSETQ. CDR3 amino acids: CASSRDTFSGNTIYF. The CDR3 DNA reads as TGCGCCAGCAGCCGGGACACCTTCTCTGGAAACACCATATATTTT.

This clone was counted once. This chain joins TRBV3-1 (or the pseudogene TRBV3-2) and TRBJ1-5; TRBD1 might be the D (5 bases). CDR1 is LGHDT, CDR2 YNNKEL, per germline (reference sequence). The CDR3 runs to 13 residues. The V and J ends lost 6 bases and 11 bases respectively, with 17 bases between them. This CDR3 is CASSQAGLGTQHF. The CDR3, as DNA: TGTGCCAGCAGTCAGGCAGGGTTGGGGACCCAGCATTTT.

The CDR3 sequence is CASSFTAGTPLFF. CDR3 sequence (DNA): TGTGCCAGCAGCTTCACCGCCGGGACACCTTTGTTTTTT. The gene calls are TRBV5-5 and TRBJ1-4, with TRBD1 as a possible D gene (6 bases). There are 13 residues in the CDR3. Deletions cut 2 bases from V and 15 bases from J, with 17 bases between. Germline V lookup: CDR1 SGHKS, CDR2 YYEKEE (reference sequence).

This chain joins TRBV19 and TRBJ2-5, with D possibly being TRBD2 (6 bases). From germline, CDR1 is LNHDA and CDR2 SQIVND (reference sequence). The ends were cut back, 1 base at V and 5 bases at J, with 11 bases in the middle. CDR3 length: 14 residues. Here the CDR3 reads CASSIAGARETQYF. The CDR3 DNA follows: TGTGCCAGTAGTATAGCGGGAGCACGGGAGACCCAGTACTTC.

The CDR3: CTSRRAGLRKTYGYTF. CDR3 nucleotide sequence: TGCACCAGCAGGCGTGCGGGTTTGCGAAAGACCTATGGCTACACCTTC. The chain carries TRBV1 and TRBJ1-2. TRBV1 has pseudogene status. This CDR3 is built from 16 residues.

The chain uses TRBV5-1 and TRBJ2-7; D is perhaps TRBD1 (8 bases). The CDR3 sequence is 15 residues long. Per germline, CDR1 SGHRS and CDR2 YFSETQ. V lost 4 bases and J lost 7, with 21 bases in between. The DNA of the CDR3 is TGCGCCAGCAGCCCCTCCGGGGGGACAGGCTCTGAGCAGTACTTC. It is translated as CASSPSGGTGSEQYF.

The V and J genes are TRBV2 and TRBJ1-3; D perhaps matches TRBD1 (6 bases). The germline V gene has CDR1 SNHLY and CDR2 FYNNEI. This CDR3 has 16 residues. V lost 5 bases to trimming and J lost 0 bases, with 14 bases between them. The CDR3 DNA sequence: TGTGCCAGCAGTCTCGAGACAGGTCGCTCTGGAAACACCATATATTTT. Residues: CASSLETGRSGNTIYF.

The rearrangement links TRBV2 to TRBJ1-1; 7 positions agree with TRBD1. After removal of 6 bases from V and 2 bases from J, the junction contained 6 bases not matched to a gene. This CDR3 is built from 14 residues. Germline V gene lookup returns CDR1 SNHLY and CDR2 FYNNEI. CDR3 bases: TGTGCCAGCAGAGAGACAGGGAGAAACACTGAAGCTTTCTTT. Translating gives CASRETGRNTEAFF. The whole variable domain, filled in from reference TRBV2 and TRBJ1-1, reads EPEVTQTPSHQVTQMGQEVILRCVPISNHLYFYWYRQILGQKVEFLVSFYNNEISEKSEIFDDQFSVERPDGSNFTLKIRSTKLEDSAMYFCASRETGRNTEAFFGQGTRLTVV.

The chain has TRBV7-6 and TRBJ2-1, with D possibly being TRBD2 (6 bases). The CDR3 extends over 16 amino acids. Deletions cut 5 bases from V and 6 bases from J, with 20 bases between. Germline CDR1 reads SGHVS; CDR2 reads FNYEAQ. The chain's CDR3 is CASSQTSPGGSNEQFF. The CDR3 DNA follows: TGTGCCAGCAGCCAAACATCCCCCGGGGGTAGCAATGAGCAGTTCTTC.

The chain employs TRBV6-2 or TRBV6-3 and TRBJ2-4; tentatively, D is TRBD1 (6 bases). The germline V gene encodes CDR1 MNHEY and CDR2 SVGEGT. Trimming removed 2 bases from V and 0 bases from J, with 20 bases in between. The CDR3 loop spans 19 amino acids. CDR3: CASSYMDSISTIAKNIQYF. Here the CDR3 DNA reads TGTGCCAGCAGTTACATGGACAGTATATCCACTATAGCCAAAAACATTCAGTACTTC.

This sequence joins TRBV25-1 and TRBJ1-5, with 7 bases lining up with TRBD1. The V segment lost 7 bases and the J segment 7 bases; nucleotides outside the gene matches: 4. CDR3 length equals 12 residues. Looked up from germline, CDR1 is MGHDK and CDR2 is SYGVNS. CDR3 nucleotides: TGTGCCAGCACCACAGGGGCCCAGCCCCAGCATTTT. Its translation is CASTTGAQPQHF.

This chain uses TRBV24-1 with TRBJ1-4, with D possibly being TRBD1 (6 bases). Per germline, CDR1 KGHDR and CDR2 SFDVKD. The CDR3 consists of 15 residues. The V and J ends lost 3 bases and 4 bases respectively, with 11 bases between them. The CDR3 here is CATSDPGHGNEKLFF. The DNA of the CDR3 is TGTGCCACCAGTGATCCGGGACATGGTAATGAAAAACTGTTTTTT.

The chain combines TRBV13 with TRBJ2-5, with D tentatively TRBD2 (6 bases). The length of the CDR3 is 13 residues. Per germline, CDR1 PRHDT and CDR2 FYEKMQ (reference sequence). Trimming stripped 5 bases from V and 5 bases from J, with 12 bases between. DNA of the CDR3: TGTGCCAGCAGCGTCCGACTAGGGGAGACCCAGTACTTC. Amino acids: CASSVRLGETQYF.

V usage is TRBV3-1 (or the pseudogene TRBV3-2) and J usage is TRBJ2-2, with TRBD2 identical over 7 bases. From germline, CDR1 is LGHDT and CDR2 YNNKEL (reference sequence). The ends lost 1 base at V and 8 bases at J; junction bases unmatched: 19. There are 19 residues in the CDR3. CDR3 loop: CASSQGSSSGTTLRGELFF. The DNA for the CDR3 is TGTGCCAGCAGCCAAGGGTCTTCCAGCGGGACCACTTTAAGGGGGGAGCTGTTTTTT.

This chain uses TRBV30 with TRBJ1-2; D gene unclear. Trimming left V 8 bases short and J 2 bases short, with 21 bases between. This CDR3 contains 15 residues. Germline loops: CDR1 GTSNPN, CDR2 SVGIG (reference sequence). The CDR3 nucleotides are TGTGCCGGGAAAGGTCAGGACTCTCGGAACTATGGCTACACCTTC. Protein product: CAGKGQDSRNYGYTF. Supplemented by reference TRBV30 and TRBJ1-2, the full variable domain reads SQTIHQWPATLVQPVGSPLSLECTVEGTSNPNLYWYRQAAGRGLQLLFYSVGIGQISSEVPQNLSASRPQDRQFILSSKKLLLSDSGFYLCAGKGQDSRNYGYTFGSGTRLTVV.